This T cell receptor (beta chain) was sequenced in a study of cytomegalovirus exposure and HLA in healthy donors. General observations from the study: An analysis was carried out at a later point. It showed that HLA-associated TCR beta chains were more clonally expanded than equally common non-associated chains. In a later analysis, V- and J-gene trimming of beta chains associated with a DCLRE1C missense variant, replicated independently.

The PCR had 60 Vbeta and 13 Jbeta primers. Clones were sequenced by immunoSEQ multiplex PCR, and TCRdb holds only the in-frame ones, with some missing. The profile shows 150,000 to 200,000 clones, 75% to 80% of them singletons. A note on this clone: Its antigen is undetermined.

The source is a woman between 45 and 65 years old in good health and CMV-seropositive. Sequenced input: PBMCs.

Here the CDR3 DNA reads TGTGCCAGCTCATCTAGCGGGGGGGACAATGAGCAGTTCTTC. This codes for CASSSSGGDNEQFF. The genes are TRBV18 and TRBJ2-1; 12 bases map to TRBD2. CDR1 is KGHSH, CDR2 LQKENI, per germline. The CDR3 totals 14 residues. The V and J ends lost 5 bases and 5 bases, in that order; junction bases with no gene match: 1.